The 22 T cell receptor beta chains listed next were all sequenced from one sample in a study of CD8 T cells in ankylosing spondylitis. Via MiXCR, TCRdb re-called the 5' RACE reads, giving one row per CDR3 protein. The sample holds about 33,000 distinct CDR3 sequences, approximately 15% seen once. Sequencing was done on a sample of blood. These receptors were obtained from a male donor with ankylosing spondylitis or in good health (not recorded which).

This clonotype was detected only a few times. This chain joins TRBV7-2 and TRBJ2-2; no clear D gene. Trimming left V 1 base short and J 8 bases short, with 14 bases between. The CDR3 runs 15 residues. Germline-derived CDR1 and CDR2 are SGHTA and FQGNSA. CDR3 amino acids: CASSLGMDGTGELFF. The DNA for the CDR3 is TGTGCCAGCAGCTTAGGGATGGACGGTACGGGGGAGCTGTTTTTT. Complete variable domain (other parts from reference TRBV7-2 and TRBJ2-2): GAGVSQSPSNKVTEKGKDVELRCDPISGHTALYWYRQSLGQGLEFLIYFQGNSAPDKSGLPSDRFSAERTGGSVSTLTIQRTQQEDSAVYLCASSLGMDGTGELFFGEGSRLTVL.

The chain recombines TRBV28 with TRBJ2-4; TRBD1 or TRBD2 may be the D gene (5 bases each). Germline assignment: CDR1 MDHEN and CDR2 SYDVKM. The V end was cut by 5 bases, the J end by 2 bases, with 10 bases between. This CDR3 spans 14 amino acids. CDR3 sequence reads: CASSRGETKNIQYF. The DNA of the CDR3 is TGTGCCAGCAGTAGAGGGGAGACCAAAAACATTCAGTACTTC. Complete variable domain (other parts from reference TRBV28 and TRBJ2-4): DVKVTQSSRYLVKRTGEKVFLECVQDMDHENMFWYRQDPGLGLRLIYFSYDVKMKEKGDIPEGYSVSREKKERFSLILESASTNQTSMYLCASSRGETKNIQYFGAGTRLSVL.

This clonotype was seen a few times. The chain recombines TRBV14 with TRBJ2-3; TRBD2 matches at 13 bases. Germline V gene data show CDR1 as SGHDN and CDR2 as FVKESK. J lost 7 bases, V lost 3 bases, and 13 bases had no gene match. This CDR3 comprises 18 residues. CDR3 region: CASSHRGTSGISGNTQYF. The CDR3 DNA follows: TGTGCCAGCAGCCATCGCGGGACTAGCGGGATATCGGGGAATACGCAGTATTTT.

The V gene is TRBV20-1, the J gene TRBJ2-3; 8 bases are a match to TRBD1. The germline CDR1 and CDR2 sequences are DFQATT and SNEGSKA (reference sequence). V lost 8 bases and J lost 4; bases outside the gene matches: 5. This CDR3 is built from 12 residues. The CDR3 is CSSGQGPDTQYF. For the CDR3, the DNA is TGCAGTTCAGGACAGGGCCCAGATACGCAGTATTTT.

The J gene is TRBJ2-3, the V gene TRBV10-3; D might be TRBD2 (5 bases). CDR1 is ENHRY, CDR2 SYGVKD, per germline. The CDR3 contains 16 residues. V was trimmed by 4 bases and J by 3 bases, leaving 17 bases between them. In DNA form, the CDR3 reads TGTGCCATCAGTGTTGGGGTGGGAGTCGGAACAGATACGCAGTATTTT. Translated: CAISVGVGVGTDTQYF.

The CDR3 region is CASMGQSSSYNEQFF. The CDR3 nucleotides read TGTGCCAGCATGGGTCAATCGAGCTCCTACAATGAGCAGTTCTTC. This chain connects TRBV11-1 to TRBJ2-1, with D unresolved. The CDR3 contains 15 residues. In germline, CDR1 is SGHAT, CDR2 FQDESV (reference sequence). Trimming cost V 7 bases and J 0 bases, with 13 bases left between them.

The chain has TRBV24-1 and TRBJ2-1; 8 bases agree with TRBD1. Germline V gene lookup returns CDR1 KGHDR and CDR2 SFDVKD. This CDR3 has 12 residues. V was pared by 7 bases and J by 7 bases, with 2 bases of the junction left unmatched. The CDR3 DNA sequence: TGTGCCACCAGACGGACAGGGAATGAGCAGTTCTTC. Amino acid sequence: CATRRTGNEQFF.

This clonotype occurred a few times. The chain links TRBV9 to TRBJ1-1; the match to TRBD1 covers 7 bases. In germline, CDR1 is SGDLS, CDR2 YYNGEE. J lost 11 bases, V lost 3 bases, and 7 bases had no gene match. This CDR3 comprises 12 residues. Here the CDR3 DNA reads TGTGCCAGCAGCGGACAGGGTCAACGGGCTTTCTTT. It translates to CASSGQGQRAFF.

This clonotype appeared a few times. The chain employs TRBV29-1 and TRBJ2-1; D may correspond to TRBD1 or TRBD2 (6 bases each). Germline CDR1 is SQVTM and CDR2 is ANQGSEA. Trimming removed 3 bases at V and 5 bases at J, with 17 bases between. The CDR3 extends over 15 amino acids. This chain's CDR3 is CSVEFLGRTDNEQFF. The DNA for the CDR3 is TGCAGCGTTGAGTTTCTGGGGAGGACAGACAATGAGCAGTTCTTC.

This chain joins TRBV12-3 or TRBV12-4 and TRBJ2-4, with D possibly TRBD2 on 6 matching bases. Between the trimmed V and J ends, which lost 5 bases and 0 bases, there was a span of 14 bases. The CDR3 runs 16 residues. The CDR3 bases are TGTGCCAGCAGTCCCCCGGGGAGGCTAGCCAAAAACATTCAGTACTTC. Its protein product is CASSPPGRLAKNIQYF.

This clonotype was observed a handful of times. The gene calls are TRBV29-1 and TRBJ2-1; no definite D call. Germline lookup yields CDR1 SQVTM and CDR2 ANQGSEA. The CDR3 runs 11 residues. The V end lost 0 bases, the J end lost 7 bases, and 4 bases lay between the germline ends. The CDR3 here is CSVEETNEQFF. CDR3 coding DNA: TGCAGCGTTGAAGAGACGAATGAGCAGTTCTTC.

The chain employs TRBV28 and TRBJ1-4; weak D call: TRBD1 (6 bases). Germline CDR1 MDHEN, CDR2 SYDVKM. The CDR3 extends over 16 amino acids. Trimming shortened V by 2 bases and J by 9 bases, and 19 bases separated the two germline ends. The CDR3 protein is CASSLGGDKDAKKLFF. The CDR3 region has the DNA TGTGCCAGCAGTTTAGGAGGGGACAAGGATGCCAAAAAACTGTTTTTT.

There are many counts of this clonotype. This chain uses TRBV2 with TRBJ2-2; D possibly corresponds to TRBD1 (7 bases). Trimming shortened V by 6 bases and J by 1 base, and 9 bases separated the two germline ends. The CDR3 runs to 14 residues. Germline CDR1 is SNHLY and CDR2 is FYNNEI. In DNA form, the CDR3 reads TGTGCCAGCAGGCGGGACAGGAACACCGGGGAGCTGTTTTTT. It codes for CASRRDRNTGELFF.

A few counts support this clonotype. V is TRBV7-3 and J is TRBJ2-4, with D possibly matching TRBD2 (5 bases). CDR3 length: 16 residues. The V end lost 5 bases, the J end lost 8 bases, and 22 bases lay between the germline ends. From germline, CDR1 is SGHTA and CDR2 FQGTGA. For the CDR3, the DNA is TGTGCCAGCAGCATGGCCCTCAAGGTGAGGGTTTACATTCAGTACTTC. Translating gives CASSMALKVRVYIQYF.

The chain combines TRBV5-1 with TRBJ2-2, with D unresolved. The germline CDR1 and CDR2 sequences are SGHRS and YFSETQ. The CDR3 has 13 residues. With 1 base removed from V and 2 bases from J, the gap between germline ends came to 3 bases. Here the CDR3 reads CASSLINTGELFF. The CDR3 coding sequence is TGCGCCAGCAGCTTGATTAACACCGGGGAGCTGTTTTTT. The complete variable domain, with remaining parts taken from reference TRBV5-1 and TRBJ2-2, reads KAGVTQTPRYLIKTRGQQVTLSCSPISGHRSVSWYQQTPGQGLQFLFEYFSETQRNKGNFPGRFSGRQFSNSRSEMNVSTLELGDSALYLCASSLINTGELFFGEGSRLTVL.

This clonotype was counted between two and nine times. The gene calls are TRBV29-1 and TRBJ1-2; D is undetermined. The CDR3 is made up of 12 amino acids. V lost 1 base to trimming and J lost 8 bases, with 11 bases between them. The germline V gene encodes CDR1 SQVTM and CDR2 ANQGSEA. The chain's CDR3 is CSVEGGNEGYTF. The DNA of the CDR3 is TGCAGCGTTGAAGGAGGGAATGAAGGCTACACCTTC.

CDR3 residues: CSVEDPTSGNTDTQYF. CDR3 DNA sequence: TGCAGCGTTGAAGACCCCACTAGCGGGAACACAGATACGCAGTATTTT. This chain uses TRBV29-1 with TRBJ2-3; 10 bases fit TRBD2. Per the germline V gene, CDR1 is SQVTM and CDR2 is ANQGSEA. The CDR3 sequence is 16 residues long. V was clipped by 0 bases and J by 2 bases; unmatched bases: 5.

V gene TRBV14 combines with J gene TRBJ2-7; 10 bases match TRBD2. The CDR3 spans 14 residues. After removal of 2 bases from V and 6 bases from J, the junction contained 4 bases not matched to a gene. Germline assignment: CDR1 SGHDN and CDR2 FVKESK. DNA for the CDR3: TGTGCCAGCAGCCAACTAGCGGGAGTCAGCGAGCAGTACTTC. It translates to CASSQLAGVSEQYF.

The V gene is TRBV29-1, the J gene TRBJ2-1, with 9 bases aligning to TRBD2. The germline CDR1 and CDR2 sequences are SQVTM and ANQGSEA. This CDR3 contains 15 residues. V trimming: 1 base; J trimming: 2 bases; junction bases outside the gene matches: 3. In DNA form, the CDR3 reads TGCAGCGTTGAAGGACTAGCGGAAACCTACAATGAGCAGTTCTTC. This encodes CSVEGLAETYNEQFF.

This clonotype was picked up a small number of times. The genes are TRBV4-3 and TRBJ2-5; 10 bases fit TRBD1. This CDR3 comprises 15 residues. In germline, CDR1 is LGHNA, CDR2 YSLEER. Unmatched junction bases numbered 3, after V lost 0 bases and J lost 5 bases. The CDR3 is CASSQDDRGRETQYF. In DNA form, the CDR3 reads TGCGCCAGCAGCCAAGACGACAGGGGGCGTGAGACCCAGTACTTC.

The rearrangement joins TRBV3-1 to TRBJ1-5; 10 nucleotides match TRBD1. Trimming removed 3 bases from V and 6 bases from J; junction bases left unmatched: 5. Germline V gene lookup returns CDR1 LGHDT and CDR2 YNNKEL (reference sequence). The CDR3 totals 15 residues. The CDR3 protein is CASSHSGTGVQPQHF. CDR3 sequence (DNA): TGTGCCAGCAGCCATTCCGGGACAGGGGTTCAGCCCCAGCATTTT.

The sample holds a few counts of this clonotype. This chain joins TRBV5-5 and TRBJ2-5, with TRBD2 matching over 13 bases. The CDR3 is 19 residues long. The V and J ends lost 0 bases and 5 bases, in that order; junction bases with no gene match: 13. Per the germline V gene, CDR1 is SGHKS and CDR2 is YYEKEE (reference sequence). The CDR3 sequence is CASSLALITSGRAGETQYF. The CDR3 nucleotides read TGTGCCAGCAGCTTGGCCCTAATAACTAGCGGGAGGGCGGGGGAGACCCAGTACTTC.